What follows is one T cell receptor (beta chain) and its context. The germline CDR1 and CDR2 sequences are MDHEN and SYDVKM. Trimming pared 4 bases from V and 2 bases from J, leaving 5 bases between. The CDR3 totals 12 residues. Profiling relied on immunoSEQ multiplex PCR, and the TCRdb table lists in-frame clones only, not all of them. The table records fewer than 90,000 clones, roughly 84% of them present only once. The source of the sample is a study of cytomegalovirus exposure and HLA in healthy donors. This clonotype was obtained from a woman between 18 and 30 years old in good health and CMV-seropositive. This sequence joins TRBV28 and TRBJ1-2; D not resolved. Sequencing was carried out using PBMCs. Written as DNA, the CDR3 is TGTGCCAGCAGTTCGAGGAACTATGGCTACACCTTC. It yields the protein CASSSRNYGYTF.